A single sample gave rise to the 13 T cell receptor beta chains below, sequenced in a study of a mutant IDH1 vaccine in newly diagnosed glioma. Produced via immunoSEQ multiplex PCR; TCRdb's table is partial and in-frame only. The table records about 33,000 clones, roughly 80% of them present only once. The sample's time point: week 35, safety follow-up. In the vaccine, a single dose held 300 ug of the mutant IDH1 20-mer peptide, along with topical imiquimod. Which antigens these TCRs recognize remains unknown. The specimen was PBMCs, collected from a glioma patient whose treatment included an IDH1 peptide vaccine. The receptors come from a woman aged 18-29 years with glioma.

To note about this clone: Its ends do not fully match the called genes, so a read error is possible. The chain recombines TRBV13 with TRBJ1-6; D is possibly TRBD1 (5 bases). The germline CDR1 and CDR2 sequences are PRHDT and FYEKMQ (reference sequence). This CDR3 is 12 amino acids long. CDR3 sequence reads: CASSVGVSPLHF. As DNA, the CDR3 is TGTGCCAGCAGCGTAGGGGTTTCACCCCTCCACTTT.

DNA of the CDR3: TGCGCCAGCGGTAGGACAGGGAATAATGAGCAGTTCTTC. Translated, it gives CASGRTGNNEQFF. The chain recombines TRBV4-1 with TRBJ2-1, with TRBD1 matching 8 bases. V gave up 8 bases and J gave up 7 bases; unmatched junction bases: 7. The CDR3 extends over 13 amino acids. The germline CDR1 and CDR2 sequences are MGHRA and YSYEKL.

V and J are TRBV9 and TRBJ2-1, with D possibly TRBD2 on 6 matching bases. V was pared by 4 bases and J by 5 bases, with 16 bases between. This CDR3 contains 15 residues. Germline V gene sequence: CDR1 SGDLS, CDR2 YYNGEE. The CDR3 here is CASSPSGRRDNEQFF. Written as DNA, the CDR3 is TGTGCCAGCAGCCCCTCGGGGCGGAGGGACAATGAGCAGTTCTTC.

V gene TRBV4-1 combines with J gene TRBJ2-5; 8 bases are shared with TRBD2. The CDR3 runs to 18 residues. V was clipped by 0 bases and J by 1 base; unmatched bases: 10. CDR1 is MGHRA and CDR2 is YSYEKL in the germline V gene. This chain's CDR3 is CASSQEERGTRTQETQYF. The CDR3 nucleotides read TGCGCCAGCAGCCAAGAGGAGCGGGGGACCCGGACCCAAGAGACCCAGTACTTC.

This chain uses TRBV7-2 with TRBJ2-7; D gene uncertain. Germline CDR1 SGHTA, CDR2 FQGNSA. The ends were cut back, 2 bases at V and 1 base at J, with 15 bases in the middle. The CDR3 extends over 16 amino acids. CDR3 sequence reads: CASSLSPATASYEQYF. CDR3 coding DNA: TGTGCCAGCAGCTTATCCCCCGCGACGGCGTCCTACGAGCAGTACTTC.

V gene TRBV7-6 combines with J gene TRBJ1-1; tentative D call: TRBD1 (5 bases). The ends were cut back, 3 bases at V and 1 base at J, with 9 bases in the middle. Per the germline V gene, CDR1 is SGHVS and CDR2 is FNYEAQ. The CDR3 is 14 residues long. CDR3 bases: TGTGCCAGCAGCTTGAGCGGGGGGAACACTGAAGCTTTCTTT. It yields the protein CASSLSGGNTEAFF.

This clone occurred once. This chain joins TRBV2 and TRBJ2-7, with unresolved D. The germline CDR1 and CDR2 sequences are SNHLY and FYNNEI. Trimming removed 4 bases from V and 3 bases from J, with 10 bases in between. The length of the CDR3 is 13 residues. In DNA, the CDR3 is TGTGCCAGCAGTGGTTCCCGGAACTACGAGCAGTACTTC. It codes for CASSGSRNYEQYF.

The J gene is TRBJ2-7, the V gene TRBV7-2; no clear D. Germline CDR1 is SGHTA and CDR2 is FQGNSA. This CDR3 has 11 amino acids. Trimming took off 8 bases at V and 3 bases at J, with 8 bases between the two ends. The CDR3 reads CASGLSYEQYF. The CDR3 bases are TGTGCCAGCGGCCTCAGCTACGAGCAGTACTTC.

The rearrangement uses TRBV5-1 and TRBJ1-3, with no clear D. Germline values: CDR1 SGHRS, CDR2 YFSETQ. There are 15 residues in the CDR3. V was pared by 4 bases and J by 2 bases, with 13 bases between. CDR3 protein: CASSESFNTGNTIYF. Here the CDR3 DNA reads TGCGCCAGCAGCGAATCTTTTAACACTGGAAACACCATATATTTT.

The V gene is TRBV5-1, the J gene TRBJ2-7; D is unresolved. V lost 3 bases and J 3 bases, leaving 4 bases between the germline ends. The CDR3 runs 11 residues. Germline loops: CDR1 SGHRS, CDR2 YFSETQ. The CDR3 protein is CASSYRYEQYF. The CDR3 nucleotides are TGCGCCAGCAGCTACCGCTACGAGCAGTACTTC.

The chain recombines TRBV7-8 with TRBJ2-7; no clear D gene. With 5 bases removed from V and 3 bases from J, the gap between germline ends came to 5 bases. Germline CDR1 reads SGHVS; CDR2 reads FQNEAQ. The CDR3 extends over 11 amino acids. In DNA, the CDR3 is TGTGCCAGCAGCACCAACTACGAGCAGTACTTC. This encodes CASSTNYEQYF.

The V gene is TRBV11-1, the J gene TRBJ2-2, with TRBD2 matching 13 bases. The CDR3 sequence is 16 residues long. Germline-derived CDR1 and CDR2 are SGHAT and FQDESV (reference sequence). V lost 7 bases to trimming and J lost 1 base; unmatched junction nucleotides: 3. CDR3 in DNA: TGTGCCAGCAACCGACTAGCGGGGGGGAACACCGGGGAGCTGTTTTTT. It translates to CASNRLAGGNTGELFF.

The chain recombines TRBV4-2 with TRBJ2-7; D may be TRBD2 (6 bases). CDR1 and CDR2 (germline): LGHNA, YNFKEQ. This CDR3 is 14 amino acids long. Trimming left V 0 bases short and J 1 base short, with 7 bases between. The CDR3 protein is CASSQDGGSYEQYF. CDR3 bases: TGTGCCAGCAGCCAAGATGGAGGGTCCTACGAGCAGTACTTC.